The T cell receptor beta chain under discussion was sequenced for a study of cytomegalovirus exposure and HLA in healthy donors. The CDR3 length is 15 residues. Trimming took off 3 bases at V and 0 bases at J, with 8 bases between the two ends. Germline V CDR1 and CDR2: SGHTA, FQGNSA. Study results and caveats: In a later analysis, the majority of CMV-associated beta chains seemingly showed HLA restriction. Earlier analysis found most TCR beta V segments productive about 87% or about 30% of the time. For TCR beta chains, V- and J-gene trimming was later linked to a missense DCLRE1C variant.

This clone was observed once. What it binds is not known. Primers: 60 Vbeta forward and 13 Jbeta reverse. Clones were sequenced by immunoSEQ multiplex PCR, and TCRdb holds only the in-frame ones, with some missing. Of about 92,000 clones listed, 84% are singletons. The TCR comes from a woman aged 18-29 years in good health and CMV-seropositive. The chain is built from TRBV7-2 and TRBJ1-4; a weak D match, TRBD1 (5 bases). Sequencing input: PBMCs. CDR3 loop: CASSFTGTTNEKLFF. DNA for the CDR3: TGTGCCAGCAGCTTCACAGGAACAACTAATGAAAAACTGTTTTTT.